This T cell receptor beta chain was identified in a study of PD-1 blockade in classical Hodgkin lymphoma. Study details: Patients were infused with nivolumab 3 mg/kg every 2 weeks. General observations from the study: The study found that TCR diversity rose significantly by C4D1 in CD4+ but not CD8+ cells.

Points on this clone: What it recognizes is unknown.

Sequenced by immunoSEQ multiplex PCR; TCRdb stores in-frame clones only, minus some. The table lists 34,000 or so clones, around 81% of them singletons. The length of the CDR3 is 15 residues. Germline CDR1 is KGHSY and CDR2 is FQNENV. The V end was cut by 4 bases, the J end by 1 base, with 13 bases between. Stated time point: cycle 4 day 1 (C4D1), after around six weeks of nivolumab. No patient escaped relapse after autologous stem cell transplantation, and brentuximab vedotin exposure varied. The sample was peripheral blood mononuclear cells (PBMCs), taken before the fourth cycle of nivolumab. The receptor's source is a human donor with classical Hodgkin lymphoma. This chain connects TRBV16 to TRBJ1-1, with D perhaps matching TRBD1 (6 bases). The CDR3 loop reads CASSPYRVGNTEAFF. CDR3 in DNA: TGTGCCAGCAGCCCGTACAGGGTGGGGAACACTGAAGCTTTCTTT.